These 15 T cell receptor beta chains were all obtained from the same sample, sequenced in a study of cytomegalovirus exposure and HLA in healthy donors. Sequenced by immunoSEQ multiplex PCR; TCRdb stores in-frame clones only, minus some. The top ten hold 6.2% of the sample, which has some 150,000 clones, about 87% seen once. Material for sequencing was PBMCs. These receptor sequences come from a woman in her 30s in good health and CMV-seropositive.

The CDR3 DNA reads as TGTGCCAGCAGCCCCTACCGGTCGGCCACGGGAGGAAACACCATATATTTT. It is translated as CASSPYRSATGGNTIYF. The chain carries TRBV7-6 and TRBJ1-3; D unresolved. The CDR3 consists of 17 residues. V was clipped by 5 bases and J by 4 bases, with 21 bases between them. Germline lookup yields CDR1 SGHVS and CDR2 FNYEAQ. The whole variable domain, remainder taken from reference TRBV7-6 and TRBJ1-3, is GAGVSQSPRYKVTKRGQDVALRCDPISGHVSLYWYRQALGQGPEFLTYFNYEAQQDKSGLPNDRFSAERPEGSISTLTIQRTEQRDSAMYRCASSPYRSATGGNTIYFGEGSWLTVV.

In nucleotides, the CDR3 is TGTGCCGGGACGACAGGGCGAGTGGGCTACACCTTC. This sequence encodes CAGTTGRVGYTF. This chain joins TRBV7-9 and TRBJ1-2; 7 nucleotides match TRBD1. With V trimmed by 11 bases and J by 8 bases, 11 bases remained unmatched. CDR1 and CDR2 from the germline V gene are SEHNR and FQNEAQ (reference sequence). This CDR3 region has 12 residues. Full variable domain (missing parts from reference TRBV7-9 and TRBJ1-2): DTGVSQNPRHKITKRGQNVTFRCDPISEHNRLYWYRQTLGQGPEFLTYFQNEAQLEKSRLLSDRFSAERPKGSFSTLEIQRTEQGDSAMYLCAGTTGRVGYTFGSGTRLTVV.

The chain combines TRBV6-6 with TRBJ2-7, with unresolved D. The CDR3 loop spans 14 amino acids. V was pared by 4 bases and J by 3 bases, with 13 bases between. The V gene's germline CDR1 is MNHNY and CDR2 SVGAGI (reference sequence). As DNA, the CDR3 is TGTGCCAGCAGTTCCCAAGCCGCCCTCTACGAGCAGTACTTC. This encodes CASSSQAALYEQYF.

In this sample, this clone turned up once. The chain combines TRBV27 with TRBJ2-1, with D possibly matching TRBD1 (5 bases). CDR3 length equals 12 residues. Germline assignment: CDR1 MNHEY and CDR2 SMNVEV (reference sequence). Deletions cut 2 bases from V and 8 bases from J, with 7 bases between. CDR3: CASSLQGYEQFF. In nucleotides, the CDR3 is TGTGCCAGCAGTTTACAGGGATATGAGCAGTTCTTC.

This clone was found once. The chain recombines TRBV9 with TRBJ1-6; D gene ambiguous. The CDR3 loop spans 13 amino acids. V was clipped by 5 bases and J by 9 bases, with 12 bases between them. In germline, CDR1 is SGDLS, CDR2 YYNGEE. Here the CDR3 reads CASSGRAASPLHF. The CDR3 nucleotides are TGTGCCAGCAGTGGGAGAGCTGCTTCACCCCTCCACTTT.

V usage is TRBV28 and J usage is TRBJ2-1, with a tentative D call TRBD2 (5 bases). V was cut by 6 bases and J by 4 bases, with 19 bases left in between. Germline CDR1 and CDR2: MDHEN and SYDVKM. This CDR3 contains 16 residues. The CDR3 region is CASSPLGSGTYNEQFF. For the CDR3, the DNA is TGTGCCAGCAGCCCCTTAGGGAGCGGAACTTACAATGAGCAGTTCTTC.

To note about this clone: Distinct nucleotide sequences in the sample also encode this CDR3. The chain uses TRBV9 and TRBJ2-1; 7 bases line up with TRBD2. V gave up 3 bases and J gave up 2 bases; unmatched junction bases: 5. The CDR3 is 15 amino acids. Germline V gene data show CDR1 as SGDLS and CDR2 as YYNGEE. The CDR3 nucleotides are TGTGCCAGCAGCGGTCTAGCGGTCCCCTACAATGAGCAGTTCTTC. Translating it yields CASSGLAVPYNEQFF.

Only one count was recorded for this clone. At one end the junction does not follow the germline gene, possibly because of a read error. The chain links TRBV7-7 to TRBJ2-1; D is unclear. Looked up from germline, CDR1 is SSHAT and CDR2 is FNYEAQ (reference sequence). This CDR3 has 15 residues. The CDR3 sequence is CASSVGASSYNEQFF. As DNA, the CDR3 is TGTGCTAGCAGCGTAGGCGCCTCCTCCTACAATGAGCAGTTCTTC.

This clone was seen once. Other DNA sequences in this specimen translate into the identical CDR3. The chain is built from TRBV15 and TRBJ2-5, with TRBD1 identical over 7 bases. Germline CDR1 reads LNHNV; CDR2 reads YYDKDF (reference sequence). The CDR3 loop spans 14 amino acids. V gave up 0 bases and J gave up 2 bases; unmatched junction bases: 0. CDR3 coding DNA: TGTGCCACCAGCAGAGACAGGGGGCAAGAGACCCAGTACTTC. Protein: CATSRDRGQETQYF.

This chain links TRBV2 with TRBJ2-5, with TRBD1 matching over 7 bases. This CDR3 contains 16 residues. Germline V lookup: CDR1 SNHLY, CDR2 FYNNEI. V lost 3 bases, J lost 7 bases, and 14 bases stayed unmatched. The CDR3 is CASSDPDRVILGTQYF. CDR3 DNA: TGTGCCAGCAGTGACCCCGACAGGGTAATCTTAGGGACCCAGTACTTC.

The J gene is TRBJ2-2, the V gene TRBV7-3; D not certain. The CDR3 length is 12 residues. The germline gives CDR1 SGHTA, CDR2 FQGTGA. With 3 bases removed from V and 8 bases from J, the gap between germline ends came to 7 bases. The CDR3 region has the DNA TGTGCCAGCAGCTTGCTACCGGGGGAGCTGTTTTTT. Translating it yields CASSLLPGELFF.

The CDR3 DNA is TGTGCCAGCAGTTTACAGGGGGCTAACCAAGAGACCCAGTACTTC. Translation: CASSLQGANQETQYF. V usage is TRBV28 and J usage is TRBJ2-5; 8 nucleotides align to TRBD1. The CDR3 length is 15 residues. The trim removed 2 bases at V and 0 bases at J, leaving 2 bases unmatched. Per the germline V gene, CDR1 is MDHEN and CDR2 is SYDVKM.

J is TRBJ2-5 and V is TRBV9; a possible D gene is TRBD1 (6 bases). Germline CDR1 SGDLS, CDR2 YYNGEE. V was cut by 4 bases and J by 1 base, with 20 bases left in between. The CDR3 totals 17 residues. The CDR3 here is CASSPRGNSGAQETQYF. In DNA form, the CDR3 reads TGTGCCAGCAGCCCGAGGGGGAACTCTGGGGCCCAAGAGACCCAGTACTTC.

The V and J genes are TRBV5-1 and TRBJ1-2; D call uncertain. The V and J ends lost 1 base and 8 bases respectively, with 12 bases between them. The CDR3 extends over 13 amino acids. CDR1 and CDR2 from the germline V gene are SGHRS and YFSETQ. As DNA, the CDR3 is TGCGCCAGCAGCTTGACGGCGGCGGGAGGCTACACCTTC. Its protein product is CASSLTAAGGYTF.

The chain uses TRBV2 and TRBJ2-7; possible D gene TRBD2, 6 bases. Trimming removed 1 base at V and 2 bases at J, with 12 bases between. This CDR3 contains 15 residues. The germline V gene encodes CDR1 SNHLY and CDR2 FYNNEI. The CDR3 spells CASSEGGDAAYEQYF. The DNA of the CDR3 is TGTGCCAGCAGTGAAGGGGGGGACGCCGCCTACGAGCAGTACTTC. The variable domain in full, completed from reference TRBV2 and TRBJ2-7, reads EPEVTQTPSHQVTQMGQEVILRCVPISNHLYFYWYRQILGQKVEFLVSFYNNEISEKSEIFDDQFSVERPDGSNFTLKIRSTKLEDSAMYFCASSEGGDAAYEQYFGPGTRLTVT.